Given below is one T cell receptor beta chain in context. The antigen remains undetermined. Looked up from germline, CDR1 is LGHDT and CDR2 is YNNKEL (reference sequence). Trimming removed 4 bases at V and 3 bases at J, with 10 bases between. The CDR3 is 13 residues long. The data were produced by immunoSEQ multiplex PCR, yet TCRdb's version contains in-frame clones alone and is incomplete. Among about 59,000 clones listed, nearly 90% were seen once. These data belong to a study of T cell responses to AZD1222 COVID-19 vaccine. General observations from the study: The donors showed a predominance of white British ancestry and of females, with possible underestimation of clonal diversity.

The rearrangement joins TRBV3-1 (or the pseudogene TRBV3-2) to TRBJ2-7; D is unclear. The material sequenced was peripheral blood, taken 28 days after the second AZD1222 dose. This receptor was obtained from an adult who received the AZD1222 COVID-19 vaccine. CDR3 nucleotides: TGTGCCAGCAGCCTCCTCGACTTCTACGAGCAGTACTTC. Protein sequence: CASSLLDFYEQYF.